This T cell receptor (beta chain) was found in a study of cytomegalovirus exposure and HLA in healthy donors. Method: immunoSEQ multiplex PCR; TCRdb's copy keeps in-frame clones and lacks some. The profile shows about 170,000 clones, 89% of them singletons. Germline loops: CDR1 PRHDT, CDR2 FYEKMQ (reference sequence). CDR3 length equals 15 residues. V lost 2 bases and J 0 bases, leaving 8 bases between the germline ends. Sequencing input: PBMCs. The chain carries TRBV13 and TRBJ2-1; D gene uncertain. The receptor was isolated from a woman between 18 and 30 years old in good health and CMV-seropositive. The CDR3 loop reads CASSLSDRSYNEQFF. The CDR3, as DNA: TGTGCCAGCAGCTTAAGCGATCGCTCCTACAATGAGCAGTTCTTC.